This TCR beta chain originates from a study of shared clonotypes between healthy human individuals. The run depth of the assay was deep. Over several immunoSEQ plates, each subset's genomic DNA was distributed in even portions. Here immunoSEQ multiplex PCR was the method, and the copy in TCRdb shows in-frame clones only, minus some. The sample yields around 990,000 clones, about 72% seen once. CD4+ cell separation produced CD45RA+ naive and CD45RA-negative memory subsets. Sequenced material: memory CD4+ T cells from PBMCs. Subset specified: CD45RA-negative fraction. The clonotype originates from a man aged 18 to 29 in good health. Some clones in this sample may be carry-over from other donors' samples.

In DNA, the CDR3 is TGTGCCAGCAGTTTAGCGACTAGCGGGATGAATGAGCAGTTCTTC. Protein product: CASSLATSGMNEQFF. V and J are TRBV28 and TRBJ2-1; 11 bases align to TRBD2. Trimming cost V 2 bases and J 7 bases; bases outside gene matches: 4. Germline V gene data show CDR1 as MDHEN and CDR2 as SYDVKM. The CDR3 has 15 amino acids.